The entry below gives a single TCR beta chain sequence along with its context. TCRdb re-analysed the 5' RACE reads in MiXCR, keeping a single row per CDR3 protein. The repertoire holds approximately 40,000 distinct CDR3 sequences, with 9.9% as singletons. There are 17 residues in the CDR3. V was clipped by 7 bases and J by 4 bases, with 27 bases between them. Germline V gene data show CDR1 as SQVTM and CDR2 as ANQGSEA. This sample is part of a study of early T cells in non-severe SARS-CoV-2 infection. Sequences were obtained from whole blood. This chain connects TRBV29-1 to TRBJ2-3; D might be TRBD1 (5 bases). This sequence originates from an adult who was a healthcare worker with PCR-confirmed SARS-CoV-2 infection or an uninfected control (not recorded which). The CDR3 here is CSASERLWGLEADTQYF. In nucleotides, the CDR3 is TGCAGCGCGTCGGAGAGATTGTGGGGCCTAGAAGCAGATACGCAGTATTTT.